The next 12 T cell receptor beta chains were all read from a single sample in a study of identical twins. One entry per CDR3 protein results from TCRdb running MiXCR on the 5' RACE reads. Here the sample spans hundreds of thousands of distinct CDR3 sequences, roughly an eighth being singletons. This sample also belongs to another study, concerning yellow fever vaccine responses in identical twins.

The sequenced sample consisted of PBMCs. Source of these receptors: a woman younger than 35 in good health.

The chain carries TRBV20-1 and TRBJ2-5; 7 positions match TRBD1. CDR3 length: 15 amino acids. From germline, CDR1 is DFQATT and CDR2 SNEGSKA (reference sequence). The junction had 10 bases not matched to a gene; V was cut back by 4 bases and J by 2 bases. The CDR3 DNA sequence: TGCAGTGCTACGAGCCGGGACAGCTTACAAGAGACCCAGTACTTC. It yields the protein CSATSRDSLQETQYF.

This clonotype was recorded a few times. This CDR3 is CASSLDLKGLGPQHF. The DNA for the CDR3 is TGTGCCAGCAGCTTAGATCTGAAGGGGCTGGGGCCCCAGCATTTT. The V call is TRBV11-2, the J call TRBJ1-5; D is perhaps TRBD1 (5 bases). The CDR3 consists of 15 residues. Germline V gene lookup returns CDR1 SGHAT and CDR2 FQNNGV. Between the trimmed V and J ends, which lost 0 bases and 9 bases, there was a span of 15 bases.

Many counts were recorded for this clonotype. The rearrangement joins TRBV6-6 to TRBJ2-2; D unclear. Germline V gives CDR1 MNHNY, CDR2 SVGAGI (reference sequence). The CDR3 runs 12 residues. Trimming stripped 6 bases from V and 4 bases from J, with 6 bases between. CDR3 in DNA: TGTGCCAGCAGACCCCTCACCGGGGAGCTGTTTTTT. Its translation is CASRPLTGELFF.

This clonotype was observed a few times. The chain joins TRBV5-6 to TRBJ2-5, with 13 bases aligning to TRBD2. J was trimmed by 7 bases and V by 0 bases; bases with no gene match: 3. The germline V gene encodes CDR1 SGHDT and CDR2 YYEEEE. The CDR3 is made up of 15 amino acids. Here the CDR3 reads CASSLERLAGGTQYF. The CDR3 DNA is TGTGCCAGCAGCTTGGAACGACTAGCGGGGGGGACCCAGTACTTC.

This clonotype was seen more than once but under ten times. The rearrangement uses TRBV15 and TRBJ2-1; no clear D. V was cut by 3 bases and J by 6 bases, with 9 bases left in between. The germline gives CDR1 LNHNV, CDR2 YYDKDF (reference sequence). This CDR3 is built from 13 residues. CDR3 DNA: TGTGCCACCAGCAGCTACCAAGCCAATGAGCAGTTCTTC. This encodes CATSSYQANEQFF.

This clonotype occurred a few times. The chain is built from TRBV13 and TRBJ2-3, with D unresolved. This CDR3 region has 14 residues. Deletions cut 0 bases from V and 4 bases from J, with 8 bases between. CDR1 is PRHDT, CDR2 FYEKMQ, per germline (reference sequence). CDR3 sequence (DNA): TGTGCCAGCAGCTTAGGCAATATGGCAGATACGCAGTATTTT. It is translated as CASSLGNMADTQYF.

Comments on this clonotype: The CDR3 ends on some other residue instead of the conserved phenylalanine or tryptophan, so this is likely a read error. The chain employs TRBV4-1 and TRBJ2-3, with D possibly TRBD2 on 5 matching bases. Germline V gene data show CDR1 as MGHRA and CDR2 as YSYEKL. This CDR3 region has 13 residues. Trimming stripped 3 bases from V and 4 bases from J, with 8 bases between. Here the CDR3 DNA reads TGCGCCAGCAGCCACGGGGTCGCAGATACGCAGTATTCT. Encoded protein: CASSHGVADTQYS.

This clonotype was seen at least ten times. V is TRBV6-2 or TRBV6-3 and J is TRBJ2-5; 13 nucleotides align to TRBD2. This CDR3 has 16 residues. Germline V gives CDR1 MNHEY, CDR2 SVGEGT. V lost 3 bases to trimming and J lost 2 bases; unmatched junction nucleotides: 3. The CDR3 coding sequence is TGTGCCAGCAGTTATTCGACTAGCGGGGGGCAAGAGACCCAGTACTTC. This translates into CASSYSTSGGQETQYF.

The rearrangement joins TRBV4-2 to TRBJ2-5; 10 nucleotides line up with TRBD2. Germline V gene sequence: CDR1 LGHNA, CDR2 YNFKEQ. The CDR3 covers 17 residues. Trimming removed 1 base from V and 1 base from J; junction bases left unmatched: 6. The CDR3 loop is CASSQAPSGGPQETQYF. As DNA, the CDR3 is TGTGCCAGCAGCCAAGCTCCTAGCGGGGGCCCCCAAGAGACCCAGTACTTC.

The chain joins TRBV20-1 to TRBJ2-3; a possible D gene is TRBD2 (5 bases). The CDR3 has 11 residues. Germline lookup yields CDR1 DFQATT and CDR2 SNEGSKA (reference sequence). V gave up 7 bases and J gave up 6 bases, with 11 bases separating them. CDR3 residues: CSGSGPDTQYF. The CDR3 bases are TGCAGTGGCAGCGGCCCGGATACGCAGTATTTT.

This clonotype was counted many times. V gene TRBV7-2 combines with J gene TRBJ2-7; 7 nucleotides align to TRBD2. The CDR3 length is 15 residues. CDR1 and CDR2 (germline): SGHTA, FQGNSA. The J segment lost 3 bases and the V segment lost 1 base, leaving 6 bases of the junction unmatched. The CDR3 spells CASSLVRTRDYEQYF. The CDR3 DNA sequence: TGTGCCAGCAGCTTAGTACGGACTAGGGACTACGAGCAGTACTTC.

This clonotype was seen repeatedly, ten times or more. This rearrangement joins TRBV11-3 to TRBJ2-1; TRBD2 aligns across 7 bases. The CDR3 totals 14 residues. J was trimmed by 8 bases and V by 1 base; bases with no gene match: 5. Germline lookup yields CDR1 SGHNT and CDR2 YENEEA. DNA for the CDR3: TGTGCCAGCAGCTTAGTGGGAGGGCCGGATGAGCAGTTCTTC. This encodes CASSLVGGPDEQFF.